Listed below are T cell receptor beta chains from one sample, sequenced in a study of control samples from healthy donors and cancer patients. Data came from immunoSEQ multiplex PCR; TCRdb stores just in-frame clones and leaves some out. Of roughly 130,000 clones listed, about 88% were seen once; the top ten hold roughly 3.4%. Sequencing used blood. These receptors were collected from a man aged 45-60 years in good health. The CDR3 runs from the conserved cysteine through the conserved F or W.

j_call v_call cdr3_aa
TRBJ1-1 TRBV19 CASRVTGGLVSNTEAFF
TRBJ2-3 TRBV2 CASSWDRGSTDTQYF
TRBJ1-2 TRBV9 CASREGDGYTF
TRBJ1-2 TRBV7-2 CASSRAAGGALRGYTF
TRBJ2-5 TRBV27 CASSSGRGPWETQYF
TRBJ2-3 TRBV6-4 CASSDSLPGKSQYF
TRBJ2-2 TRBV18 CASSLFYRANTGELFF
TRBJ2-6 TRBV9 CASSRGQGSSGANVLTF
TRBJ1-3 TRBV5-1 CASSTGTPTRNTIYF
TRBJ2-5 TRBV28 CASSSRGLETQYF
TRBJ2-7 TRBV7-9 CASSPGLAGRYEQYF
TRBJ1-1 TRBV28 CASRGQGPSEAFF